Listed below are T cell receptor beta chains from one sample, sequenced in a study of cytomegalovirus exposure and HLA in healthy donors. Profiling relied on immunoSEQ multiplex PCR, and the TCRdb table lists in-frame clones only, not all of them. The sample includes over 75,000 clones, around 79% of them seen just once. Sequenced sample: PBMCs. These receptor sequences come from a female donor in good health and CMV-seronegative. Both conserved end residues are part of each CDR3. A D gene is named only where the DNA matches it firmly.

d_gene: .
j_gene: TRBJ1-5
len: 15
v_gene: TRBV2
CDR3aa: CASLPLGGAVQPQHF

d_gene: .
j_gene: TRBJ2-7
len: 17
v_gene: TRBV25-1
CDR3aa: CASSELAPGLESYEQYF

d_gene: .
j_gene: TRBJ2-3
len: 16
v_gene: TRBV1
CDR3aa: CTSSQDASGSRDTQYF

d_gene: .
j_gene: TRBJ1-4
len: 17
v_gene: TRBV9
CDR3aa: CASSVGGVRGSNEKLFF

d_gene: TRBD1
j_gene: TRBJ1-4
len: 16
v_gene: TRBV4-2
CDR3aa: CASSQRNPGTGEKLFF

d_gene: .
j_gene: TRBJ2-1
len: 16
v_gene: TRBV5-4
CDR3aa: CASSFRAGRSYNEQFF

d_gene: TRBD2
j_gene: TRBJ2-7
len: 15
v_gene: TRBV9
CDR3aa: CASSVASGGLYEQYF

d_gene: TRBD1
j_gene: TRBJ2-7
len: 17
v_gene: TRBV5-1
CDR3aa: CASSWRTGTGVRYEQYF

d_gene: TRBD1
j_gene: TRBJ2-7
len: 15
v_gene: TRBV5-1
CDR3aa: CASSSSGTGYHEQYF

d_gene: .
j_gene: TRBJ2-1
len: 15
v_gene: TRBV14
CDR3aa: CASSRRSGSYNEQFF

d_gene: TRBD1
j_gene: TRBJ1-3
len: 14
v_gene: TRBV27
CDR3aa: CASSLTGTGNTIYF

d_gene: .
j_gene: TRBJ1-4
len: 15
v_gene: TRBV4-3
CDR3aa: CASSQEQGRDEKLFF

d_gene: TRBD2
j_gene: TRBJ2-5
len: 16
v_gene: TRBV19
CDR3aa: CASSIPSLAGQETQYF

d_gene: .
j_gene: TRBJ1-1
len: 12
v_gene: TRBV5-6
CDR3aa: CASSLTNTEAFF

d_gene: .
j_gene: TRBJ1-4
len: 15
v_gene: TRBV6-1
CDR3aa: CASSPKRDWDEKLFF

d_gene: .
j_gene: TRBJ1-1
len: 14
v_gene: TRBV18
CDR3aa: CASSAFEENTEAFF

d_gene: .
j_gene: TRBJ1-2
len: 14
v_gene: TRBV5-5
CDR3aa: CASSLVGEGYGYTF

d_gene: .
j_gene: TRBJ2-7
len: 15
v_gene: TRBV5-1
CDR3aa: CASSLVQQNTYEQYF

d_gene: .
j_gene: TRBJ2-3
len: 11
v_gene: TRBV6-4
CDR3aa: CASSDYNTQYF

d_gene: TRBD1
j_gene: TRBJ1-5
len: 15
v_gene: TRBV27
CDR3aa: CASSRDRGSDQPQHF

d_gene: TRBD1
j_gene: TRBJ1-1
len: 14
v_gene: TRBV7-3
CDR3aa: CASRITGGNTEAFF

d_gene: TRBD1
j_gene: TRBJ1-2
len: 13
v_gene: TRBV19
CDR3aa: CASSMDRNYGYTF